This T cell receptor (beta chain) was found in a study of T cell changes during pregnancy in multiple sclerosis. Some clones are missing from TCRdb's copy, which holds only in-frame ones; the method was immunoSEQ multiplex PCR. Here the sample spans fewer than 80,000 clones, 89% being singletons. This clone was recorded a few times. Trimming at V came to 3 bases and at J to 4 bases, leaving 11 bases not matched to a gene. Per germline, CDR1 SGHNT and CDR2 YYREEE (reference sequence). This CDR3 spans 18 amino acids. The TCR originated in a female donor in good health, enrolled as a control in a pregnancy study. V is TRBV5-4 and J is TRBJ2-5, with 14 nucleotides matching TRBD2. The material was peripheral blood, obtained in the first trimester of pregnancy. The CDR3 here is CASSSPGLAGEGGETQYF. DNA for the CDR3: TGTGCCAGCAGCTCACCGGGACTAGCGGGAGAAGGGGGAGAGACCCAGTACTTC.